Described below is a single T cell receptor beta chain sequence and its context. The table came from immunoSEQ multiplex PCR; TCRdb's copy has only in-frame clones and leaves some out. Counted here are fewer than 60,000 clones, over 85% occurring once; the ten biggest clones make up roughly 15%. The V end lost 0 bases, the J end lost 4 bases, and 16 bases lay between the germline ends. Germline values: CDR1 WSHSY, CDR2 SAAADI. The CDR3 loop spans 17 amino acids. This sample is part of a study of siplizumab effects on memory and regulatory T cells. The V and J genes are TRBV10-2 and TRBJ2-1; no reliable D call. This TCR was recovered from a human donor in good health. Material for sequencing was CD8+ T cells sorted from blood. The CDR3 DNA reads as TGCGCCAGCAGTGAGTCGACCGGCTGGAGCCGATACAATGAGCAGTTCTTC. It codes for CASSESTGWSRYNEQFF.